These 32 T cell receptor beta chains were all obtained from the same sample, sequenced in a study of monozygotic twins with inflammatory bowel disease. Reprocessing the 5' RACE reads, TCRdb reports a single entry for every CDR3 protein and omits DNA. Recorded for this sample: some 89,000 distinct CDR3 sequences. The sample was blood. The receptors shown here come from a human donor with ulcerative colitis or Crohn's disease, or a healthy co-twin of an affected twin (not recorded which).

The rearrangement joins TRBV12-3 or TRBV12-4 to TRBJ2-7; TCRdb outputs TRBD1, but without DNA this stays unchecked. The CDR3 totals 14 residues. CDR3 protein: CASSLLGQHYEQYF.

The V gene is TRBV7-2, the J gene TRBJ2-2; TCRdb indicates TRBD1, and absent DNA this call remains unverified. Germline-derived CDR1 and CDR2 are SGHTA and FQGNSA. The CDR3 consists of 15 residues. CDR3 sequence reads: CASSLTRGDTGELFF.

The gene calls are TRBV12-3 or TRBV12-4 and TRBJ2-1; there is no DNA to check the TCRdb D call of TRBD1. This CDR3 is built from 16 residues. The chain's CDR3 is CASSSGTVISYNEQFF.

The V and J genes are TRBV5-1 and TRBJ2-2; TCRdb gives TRBD2 as the D gene, but with no DNA this cannot be confirmed. In germline, CDR1 is SGHRS, CDR2 YFSETQ. The CDR3 spans 17 residues. The CDR3 protein is CASSKGTSGGITGELFF.

J is TRBJ1-1 and V is TRBV5-1. This CDR3 is built from 14 residues. The germline V gene has CDR1 SGHRS and CDR2 YFSETQ. The CDR3 protein is CASSLDFDRTEAFF.

J is TRBJ1-6 and V is TRBV5-1; TCRdb picks TRBD1, but there is no DNA to check that call. The CDR3 is made up of 14 amino acids. CDR1 and CDR2 from the germline V gene are SGHRS and YFSETQ. CDR3 sequence: CASSIDRGSSPLHF. The variable domain in full, with the rest retrieved from reference TRBV5-1 and TRBJ1-6, is KAGVTQTPRYLIKTRGQQVTLSCSPISGHRSVSWYQQTPGQGLQFLFEYFSETQRNKGNFPGRFSGRQFSNSRSEMNVSTLELGDSALYLCASSIDRGSSPLHFGNGTRLTVT.

The chain is built from TRBV7-2 and TRBJ2-7. From germline, CDR1 is SGHTA and CDR2 FQGNSA. CDR3 length: 13 residues. The CDR3 is CASSFNSGYEQYF.

The J gene is TRBJ2-7, the V gene TRBV2; TCRdb's D call, TRBD1, is unchecked because there is no DNA. Per the germline V gene, CDR1 is SNHLY and CDR2 is FYNNEI. CDR3 length: 14 amino acids. The CDR3 here is CASNTGTGGRGQYF.

V usage is TRBV7-9 and J usage is TRBJ1-2; TCRdb indicates TRBD1, and absent DNA this call remains unverified. The CDR3 is 12 amino acids. Germline-derived CDR1 and CDR2 are SEHNR and FQNEAQ (reference sequence). This CDR3 is CASSERGLGYTF. The variable domain in full, completed from reference TRBV7-9 and TRBJ1-2, reads DTGVSQNPRHKITKRGQNVTFRCDPISEHNRLYWYRQTLGQGPEFLTYFQNEAQLEKSRLLSDRFSAERPKGSFSTLEIQRTEQGDSAMYLCASSERGLGYTFGSGTRLTVV.

The V and J genes are TRBV11-2 and TRBJ2-7. Germline V CDR1 and CDR2: SGHAT, FQNNGV. The CDR3 is 12 residues long. CDR3 protein: CASSYFTGEQYF. The full variable domain, in which reference TRBV11-2 and TRBJ2-7 provide the parts outside the CDR3, is EAGVAQSPRYKIIEKRQSVAFWCNPISGHATLYWYQQILGQGPKLLIQFQNNGVVDDSQLPKDRFSAERLKGVDSTLKIQPAKLEDSAVYLCASSYFTGEQYFGPGTRLTVT.

This chain connects TRBV18 to TRBJ1-2. The CDR3 has 14 residues. The germline gives CDR1 KGHSH, CDR2 LQKENI. CDR3 residues: CASSPKAVFYGYTF.

The V call is TRBV7-8, the J call TRBJ2-5; TCRdb calls TRBD2, which cannot be checked without DNA. The germline CDR1 and CDR2 sequences are SGHVS and FQNEAQ. The CDR3 is 16 residues long. The CDR3: CASSGARGWVGETQYF.

The chain recombines TRBV6-5 with TRBJ2-3; TCRdb names TRBD1, which stays unverified in the absence of DNA. Per the germline V gene, CDR1 is MNHEY and CDR2 is SVGAGI. CDR3 length: 14 residues. The CDR3 reads CASSYEGATDTQYF.

This chain connects TRBV2 to TRBJ2-7; TCRdb indicates TRBD1, and absent DNA this call remains unverified. In germline, CDR1 is SNHLY, CDR2 FYNNEI. The CDR3 totals 14 residues. The CDR3 region is CASSATGQYFEQYF.

V is TRBV12-3 or TRBV12-4 and J is TRBJ1-1; absent DNA, TCRdb's TRBD1 call cannot be checked. The CDR3 covers 14 residues. CDR3 loop: CASSLTTGGFEAFF.

J is TRBJ1-5 and V is TRBV13; TCRdb returns TRBD1, unconfirmable since there is no DNA. In germline, CDR1 is PRHDT, CDR2 FYEKMQ (reference sequence). The CDR3 loop spans 14 amino acids. The CDR3 loop is CASSSRVGRQPQHF.

CDR3 region: CSANLAGGWREQFF. The rearrangement links TRBV20-1 to TRBJ2-1; the D call from TCRdb, TRBD2, cannot be confirmed without DNA. CDR1 and CDR2 (germline): DFQATT, SNEGSKA (reference sequence). The CDR3 consists of 14 residues.

The rearrangement links TRBV5-4 to TRBJ2-5; TCRdb's assignment of TRBD2 cannot be checked, as there is no DNA. Germline loops: CDR1 SGHNT, CDR2 YYREEE (reference sequence). This CDR3 is built from 16 residues. The CDR3 loop is CASSLARGGRGETQYF.

V gene TRBV29-1 combines with J gene TRBJ1-2; TCRdb returns TRBD1, unconfirmable since there is no DNA. Germline CDR1 reads SQVTM; CDR2 reads ANQGSEA. The CDR3 covers 13 residues. Here the CDR3 reads CSVGVTGDYGYTF.

The chain carries TRBV9 and TRBJ2-7; there is no DNA to check the TCRdb D call of TRBD2. The V gene's germline CDR1 is SGDLS and CDR2 YYNGEE. This CDR3 contains 12 residues. The CDR3 protein is CASSLGRREQYF.

By frequency, this clonotype registers medium-sized. The rearrangement links TRBV7-2 to TRBJ1-1. Per the germline V gene, CDR1 is SGHTA and CDR2 is FQGNSA. This CDR3 is 13 amino acids long. CDR3 protein: CASSFFGRGEAFF.

CDR3: CATEGDYTDTQYF. The rearrangement links TRBV2 to TRBJ2-3; TCRdb's assignment of TRBD1 cannot be checked, as there is no DNA. CDR3 size: 13 residues. From germline, CDR1 is SNHLY and CDR2 FYNNEI. The complete variable domain, with remaining parts taken from reference TRBV2 and TRBJ2-3, reads EPEVTQTPSHQVTQMGQEVILRCVPISNHLYFYWYRQILGQKVEFLVSFYNNEISEKSEIFDDQFSVERPDGSNFTLKIRSTKLEDSAMYFCATEGDYTDTQYFGPGTRLTVL.

This sequence joins TRBV10-3 and TRBJ2-1; no DNA is available, so the TRBD1 call from TCRdb remains unchecked. Germline V gives CDR1 ENHRY, CDR2 SYGVKD. The CDR3 length is 14 residues. CDR3 protein: CAIPRTGFDNEQFF.

This chain links TRBV5-1 with TRBJ1-1; the TRBD1 assignment by TCRdb is unverifiable without DNA. The CDR3 is made up of 15 amino acids. CDR1 and CDR2 (germline): SGHRS, YFSETQ. The CDR3 sequence is CASSPSGATNTEAFF.

This chain connects TRBV7-6 to TRBJ2-3; TCRdb selects TRBD2, and the lack of DNA leaves this call unchecked. Germline V gene data show CDR1 as SGHVS and CDR2 as FNYEAQ. This CDR3 has 16 amino acids. CDR3 in amino acids: CASSLLAGDHTDTQYF.

The chain recombines TRBV20-1 with TRBJ2-5. CDR3 length: 14 amino acids. In germline, CDR1 is DFQATT, CDR2 SNEGSKA (reference sequence). This CDR3 is CSARGANFQETQYF.

The J gene is TRBJ2-3, the V gene TRBV5-1; lacking DNA, the TRBD2 call made by TCRdb goes unchecked. This CDR3 region has 14 residues. Per germline, CDR1 SGHRS and CDR2 YFSETQ. The CDR3 spells CASSKGPVGDTQYF. Using reference TRBV5-1 and TRBJ2-3 for the parts outside the CDR3, the full variable domain is KAGVTQTPRYLIKTRGQQVTLSCSPISGHRSVSWYQQTPGQGLQFLFEYFSETQRNKGNFPGRFSGRQFSNSRSEMNVSTLELGDSALYLCASSKGPVGDTQYFGPGTRLTVL.

This rearrangement joins TRBV12-3 or TRBV12-4 to TRBJ1-1. This CDR3 has 13 amino acids. The CDR3 sequence: CASSFHTNTEAFF.

V and J are TRBV11-2 and TRBJ2-1. The CDR3 has 15 amino acids. CDR1 and CDR2 (germline): SGHAT, FQNNGV. The CDR3: CASSSSGTAYNEQFF.

The chain is built from TRBV2 and TRBJ2-7; TCRdb outputs TRBD1, but without DNA this stays unchecked. Looked up from germline, CDR1 is SNHLY and CDR2 is FYNNEI. The CDR3 runs to 14 residues. CDR3 sequence reads: CASSVGQGAYEQYF.

The V gene is TRBV7-7, the J gene TRBJ2-1. The V gene's germline CDR1 is SSHAT and CDR2 FNYEAQ (reference sequence). This CDR3 region has 13 residues. CDR3 amino acids: CASSLESGLEQFF.

V is TRBV3-1 and J is TRBJ1-2. The CDR3 spans 12 residues. Per germline, CDR1 LGHDT and CDR2 YNNKEL (reference sequence). This CDR3 reads CASSKSLGGYTF.